This note documents a single TCR beta chain sequence. The source of the sample is a study of CD8+ T cells in alopecia areata. This CDR3 has 17 amino acids. The germline gives CDR1 LGHNA, CDR2 YSLEER. Trimming took off 0 bases at V and 4 bases at J, with 15 bases between the two ends. Following RNA extraction, reverse transcription yielded cDNA that acted as the sequencing template. Repertoires were generated with immunoSEQ multiplex PCR, while TCRdb's copy carries only in-frame clones and drops some. The repertoire holds roughly 130,000 clones, with 45% to 60% as singletons. Sequences were derived from CD4+ T cells sorted from blood, sampled at week 0. This sequence joins TRBV4-3 and TRBJ2-2; a possible D gene is TRBD1 (6 bases). The TCR originated in a human donor with alopecia areata. Here the CDR3 DNA reads TGCGCCAGCAGCCAAGACTTCGCGACAGGCCTCACCGGGGAGCTGTTTTTT. It translates to CASSQDFATGLTGELFF.